A single T cell receptor (beta chain) is shown here with its context. Antigen: not known. PCR used 60 Vbeta primers and 13 Jbeta primers. Some clones are missing from TCRdb's copy, which holds only in-frame ones; the method was immunoSEQ multiplex PCR. This sample has under 150,000 clones, with more than 75% found just once. The CDR3 has 13 residues. Germline trimming cut 7 bases from V and 0 bases from J; bases unmatched to any gene: 3. The germline gives CDR1 ENHRY, CDR2 SYGVKD. The data stem from a study of cytomegalovirus exposure and HLA in healthy donors. Study observations and caveats: Rarity characterized most TCR sequences, yet some public TCRs appeared in many donors. With high specificity and sensitivity, the classifier reportedly diagnosed cytomegalovirus status. A later analysis, which compared TCR beta chains of equal frequency, found the HLA-associated ones more clonally expanded. Later analysis associated a missense DCLRE1C variant with TCR beta V- and J-gene trimming.

This sequence originates from a female donor in good health and CMV-seronegative. What was sequenced was PBMCs. This sequence joins TRBV10-3 and TRBJ2-7; 7 bases are a match to TRBD1. CDR3 region: CAIMTGSSYEQYF. The CDR3 DNA follows: TGTGCCATCATGACAGGGAGCTCCTACGAGCAGTACTTC.